Included here is one TCR beta chain sequence, with context. Its antigen is undetermined. When the RNA was reverse transcribed, random hexamers were used with an input of about 0.5 to 1 ug. Amplification of TCR beta CDR3 across 54 Vbeta and 13 Jbeta was performed with immunoSEQ multiplex PCR. TCRdb reanalysed the immunoSEQ multiplex PCR reads using MiXCR and keeps one entry per CDR3 protein. The repertoire holds some 160,000 distinct CDR3 sequences, approximately 94% seen once, with over 0.065% in the top ten. The sample comes from a study of CD8 T cells in Susac syndrome. Study-level background: Blood was drawn from patients with Susac syndrome. At that point, they were therapy-naive, on corticosteroids, or on intravenous immunoglobulin alone.

Study outcomes and limitations: The study admitted that it had a relatively small number of individuals in its TCR sequencing and HLA analysis.

In germline, CDR1 is KGHDR, CDR2 SFDVKD. This CDR3 has 11 residues. V dropped 9 bases and J dropped 8 bases, with 11 bases sitting between them. Blood CD8+ and CD4+ T cells underwent high-throughput TCR beta sequencing. Sequenced: CD4+ T cells from PBMCs. The sequence was collected from a human donor with Susac syndrome. This sequence joins TRBV24-1 and TRBJ2-3, with no clear D. CDR3 loop: CATSEGRTQYF. CDR3 bases: TGTGCCACCTCGGAAGGTCGTACGCAGTATTTT.